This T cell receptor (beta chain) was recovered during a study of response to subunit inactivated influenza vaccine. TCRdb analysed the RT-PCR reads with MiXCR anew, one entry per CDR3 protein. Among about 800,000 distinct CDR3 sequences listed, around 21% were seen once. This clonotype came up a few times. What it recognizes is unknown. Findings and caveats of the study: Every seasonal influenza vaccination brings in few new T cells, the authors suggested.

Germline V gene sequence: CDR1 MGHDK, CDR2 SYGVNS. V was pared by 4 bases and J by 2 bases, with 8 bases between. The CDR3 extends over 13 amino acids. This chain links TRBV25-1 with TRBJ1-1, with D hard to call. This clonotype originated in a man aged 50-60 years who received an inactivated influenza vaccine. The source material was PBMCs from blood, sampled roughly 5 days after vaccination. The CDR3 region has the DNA TGTGCCAGCAGTGCCGAATCTAACACTGAAGCTTTCTTT. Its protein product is CASSAESNTEAFF.